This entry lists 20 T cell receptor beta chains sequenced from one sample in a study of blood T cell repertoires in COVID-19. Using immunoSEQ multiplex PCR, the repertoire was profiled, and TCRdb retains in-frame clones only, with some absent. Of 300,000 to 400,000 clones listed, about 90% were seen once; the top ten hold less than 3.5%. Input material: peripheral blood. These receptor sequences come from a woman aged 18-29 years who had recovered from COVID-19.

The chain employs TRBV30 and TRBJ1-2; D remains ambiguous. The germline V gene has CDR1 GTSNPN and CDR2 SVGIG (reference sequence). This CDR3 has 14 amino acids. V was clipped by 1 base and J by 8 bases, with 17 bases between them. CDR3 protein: CAWSALTLGRGYTF. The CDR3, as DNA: TGTGCCTGGAGTGCCCTTACCCTCGGTCGCGGCTACACCTTC. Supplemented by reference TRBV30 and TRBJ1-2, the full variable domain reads SQTIHQWPATLVQPVGSPLSLECTVEGTSNPNLYWYRQAAGRGLQLLFYSVGIGQISSEVPQNLSASRPQDRQFILSSKKLLLSDSGFYLCAWSALTLGRGYTFGSGTRLTVV.

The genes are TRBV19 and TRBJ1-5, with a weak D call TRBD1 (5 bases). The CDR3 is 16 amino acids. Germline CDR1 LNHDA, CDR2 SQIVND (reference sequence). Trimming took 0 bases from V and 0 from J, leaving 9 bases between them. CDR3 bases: TGTGCCAGTAGTATAGATCAGGGTTTTAGCAATCAGCCCCAGCATTTT. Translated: CASSIDQGFSNQPQHF.

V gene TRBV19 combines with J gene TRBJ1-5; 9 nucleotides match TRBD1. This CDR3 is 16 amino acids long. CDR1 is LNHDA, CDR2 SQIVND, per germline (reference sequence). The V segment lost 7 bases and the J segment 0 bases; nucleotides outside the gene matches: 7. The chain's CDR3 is CASKRGTGNSNQPQHF. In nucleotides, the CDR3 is TGTGCCAGTAAGAGAGGGACAGGGAATAGCAATCAGCCCCAGCATTTT.

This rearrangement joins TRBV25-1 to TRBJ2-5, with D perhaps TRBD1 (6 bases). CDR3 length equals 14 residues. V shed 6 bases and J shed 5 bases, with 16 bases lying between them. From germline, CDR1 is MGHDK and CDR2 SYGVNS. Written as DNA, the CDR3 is TGTGCCAGCAGCGCCGGGACACCAACTGAGACCCAGTACTTC. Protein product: CASSAGTPTETQYF.

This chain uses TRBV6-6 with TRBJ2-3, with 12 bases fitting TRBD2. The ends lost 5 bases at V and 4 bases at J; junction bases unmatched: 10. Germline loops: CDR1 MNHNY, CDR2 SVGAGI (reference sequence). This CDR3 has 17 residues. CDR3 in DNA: TGTGCCAGCAGTCGCGCTAGCGGGAGGGCCTCGGCAGATACGCAGTATTTT. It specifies CASSRASGRASADTQYF.

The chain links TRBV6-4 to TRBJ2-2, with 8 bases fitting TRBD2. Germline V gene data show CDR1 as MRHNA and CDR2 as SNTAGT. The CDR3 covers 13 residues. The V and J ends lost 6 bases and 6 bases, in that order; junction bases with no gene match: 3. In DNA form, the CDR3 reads TGTGCCAGCAGAGCGGGAGAGGCCGGGGAGCTGTTTTTT. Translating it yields CASRAGEAGELFF.

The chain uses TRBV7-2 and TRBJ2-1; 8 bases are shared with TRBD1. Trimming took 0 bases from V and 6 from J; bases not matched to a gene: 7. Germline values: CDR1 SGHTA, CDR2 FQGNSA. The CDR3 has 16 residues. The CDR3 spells CASSLAGTGLFNEQFF. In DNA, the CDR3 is TGTGCCAGCAGCTTAGCCGGGACAGGCCTTTTCAATGAGCAGTTCTTC.

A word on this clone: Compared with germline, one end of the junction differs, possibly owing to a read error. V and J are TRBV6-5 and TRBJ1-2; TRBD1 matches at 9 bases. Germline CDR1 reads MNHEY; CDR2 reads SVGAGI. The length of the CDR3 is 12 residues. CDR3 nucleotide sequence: TGTGCCAGCAGTAAGGCCACAGGGGGCTGCACCTTC. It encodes CASSKATGGCTF.

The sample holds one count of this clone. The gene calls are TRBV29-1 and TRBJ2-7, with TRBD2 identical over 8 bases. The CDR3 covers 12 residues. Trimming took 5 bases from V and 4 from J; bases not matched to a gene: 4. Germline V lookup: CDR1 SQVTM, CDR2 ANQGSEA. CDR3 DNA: TGCAGCGTTCAAACTAGCGGTTACGAGCAGTACGTC. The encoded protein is CSVQTSGYEQYV.

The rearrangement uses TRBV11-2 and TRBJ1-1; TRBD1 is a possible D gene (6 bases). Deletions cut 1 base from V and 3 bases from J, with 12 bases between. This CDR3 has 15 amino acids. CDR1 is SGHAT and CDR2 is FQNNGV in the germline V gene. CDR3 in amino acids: CASSLVLAGDTEAFF. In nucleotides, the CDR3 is TGTGCCAGCAGCTTAGTTTTGGCAGGGGACACTGAAGCTTTCTTT.

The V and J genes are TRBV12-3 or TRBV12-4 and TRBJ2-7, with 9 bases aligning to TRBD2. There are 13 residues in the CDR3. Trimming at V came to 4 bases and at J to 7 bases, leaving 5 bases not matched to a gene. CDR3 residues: CASSSGLAREQYV. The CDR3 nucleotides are TGTGCCAGCAGTTCGGGACTAGCTCGGGAGCAGTACGTC.

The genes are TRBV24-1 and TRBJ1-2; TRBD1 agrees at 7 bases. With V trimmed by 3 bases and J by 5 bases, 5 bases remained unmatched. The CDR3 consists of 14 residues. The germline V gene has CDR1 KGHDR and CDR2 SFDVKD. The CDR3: CATSDRGTVYGYTF. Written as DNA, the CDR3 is TGTGCCACCAGTGATCGGGGGACAGTGTATGGCTACACCTTC.

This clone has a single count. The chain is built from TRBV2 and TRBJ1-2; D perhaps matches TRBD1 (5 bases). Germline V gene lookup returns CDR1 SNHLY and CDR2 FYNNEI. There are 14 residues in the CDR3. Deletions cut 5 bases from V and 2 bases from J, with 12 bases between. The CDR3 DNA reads TGTGCCAGCAGTAGGACCCGGGGGAACTATGGCTACACCTTC. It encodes CASSRTRGNYGYTF.

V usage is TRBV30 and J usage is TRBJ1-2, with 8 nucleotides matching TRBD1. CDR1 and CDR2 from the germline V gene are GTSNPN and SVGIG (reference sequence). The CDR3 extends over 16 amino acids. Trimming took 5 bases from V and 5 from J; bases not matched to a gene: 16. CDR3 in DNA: TGTGCCTGGGCCGAGCCGGGACAGGACCTTTGGTATGGCTACACCTTC. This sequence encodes CAWAEPGQDLWYGYTF. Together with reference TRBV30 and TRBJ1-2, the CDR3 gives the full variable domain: SQTIHQWPATLVQPVGSPLSLECTVEGTSNPNLYWYRQAAGRGLQLLFYSVGIGQISSEVPQNLSASRPQDRQFILSSKKLLLSDSGFYLCAWAEPGQDLWYGYTFGSGTRLTVV.

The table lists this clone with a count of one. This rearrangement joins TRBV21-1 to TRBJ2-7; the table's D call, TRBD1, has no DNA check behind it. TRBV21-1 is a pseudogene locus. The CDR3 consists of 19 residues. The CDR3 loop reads CASSSAPGPDRPSSYEQYV. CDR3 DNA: TGTGCCAGCAGCTCCGCACCAGGTCCGGACAGGCCGAGCTCCTACGAGCAGTACGTC.

The DNA of the CDR3 is TGTGCCAGCAGTACCCTAGTGGCGGGAGTGAGGGGTGAGCAGTTCTTC. It codes for CASSTLVAGVRGEQFF. The gene calls are TRBV5-6 and TRBJ2-1, with 7 bases matching TRBD2. Germline CDR1 reads SGHDT; CDR2 reads YYEEEE. This CDR3 region has 16 residues. Trimming cost V 5 bases and J 9 bases; bases outside gene matches: 17.

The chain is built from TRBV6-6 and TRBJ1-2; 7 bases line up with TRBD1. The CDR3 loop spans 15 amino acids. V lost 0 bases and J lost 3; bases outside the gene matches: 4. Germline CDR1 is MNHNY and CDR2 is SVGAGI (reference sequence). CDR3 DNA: TGTGCCAGCAGTTACTCGAGAGGGGGCGACTATGGCTACACCTTC. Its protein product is CASSYSRGGDYGYTF.

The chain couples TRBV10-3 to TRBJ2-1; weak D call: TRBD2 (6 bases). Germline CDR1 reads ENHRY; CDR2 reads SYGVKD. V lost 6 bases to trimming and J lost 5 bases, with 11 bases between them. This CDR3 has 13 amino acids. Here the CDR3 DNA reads TGTGCCATCAGCGGGACTCAGAACAATGAGCAGTTCTTC. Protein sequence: CAISGTQNNEQFF.

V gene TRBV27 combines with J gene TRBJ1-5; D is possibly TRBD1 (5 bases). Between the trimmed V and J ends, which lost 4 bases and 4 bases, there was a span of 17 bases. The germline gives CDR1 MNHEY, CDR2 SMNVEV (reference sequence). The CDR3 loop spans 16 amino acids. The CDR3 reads CASSSQTGGDNQPQHF. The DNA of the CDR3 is TGTGCCAGCAGTTCGCAGACCGGGGGGGATAATCAGCCCCAGCATTTT.

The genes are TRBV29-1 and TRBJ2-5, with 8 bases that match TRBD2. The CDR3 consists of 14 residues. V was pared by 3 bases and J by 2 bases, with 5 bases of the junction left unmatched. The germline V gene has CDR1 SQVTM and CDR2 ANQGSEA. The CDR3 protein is CSVEWSGGQETQYF. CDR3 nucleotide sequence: TGCAGCGTTGAGTGGTCGGGAGGGCAAGAGACCCAGTACTTC.